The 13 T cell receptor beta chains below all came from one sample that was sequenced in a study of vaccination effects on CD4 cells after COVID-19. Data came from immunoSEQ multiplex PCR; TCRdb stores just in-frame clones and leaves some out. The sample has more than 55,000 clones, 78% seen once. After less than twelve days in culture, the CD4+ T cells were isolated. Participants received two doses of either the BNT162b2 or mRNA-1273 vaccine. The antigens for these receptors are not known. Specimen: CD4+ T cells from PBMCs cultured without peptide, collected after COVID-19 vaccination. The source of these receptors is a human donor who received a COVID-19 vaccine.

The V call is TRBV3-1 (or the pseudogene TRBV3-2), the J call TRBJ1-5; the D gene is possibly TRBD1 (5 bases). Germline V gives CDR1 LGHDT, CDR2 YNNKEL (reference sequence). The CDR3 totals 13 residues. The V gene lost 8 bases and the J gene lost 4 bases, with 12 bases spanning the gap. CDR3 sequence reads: CASSPRANQPQHF. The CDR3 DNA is TGTGCCAGCTCCCCCAGGGCAAATCAGCCCCAGCATTTT.

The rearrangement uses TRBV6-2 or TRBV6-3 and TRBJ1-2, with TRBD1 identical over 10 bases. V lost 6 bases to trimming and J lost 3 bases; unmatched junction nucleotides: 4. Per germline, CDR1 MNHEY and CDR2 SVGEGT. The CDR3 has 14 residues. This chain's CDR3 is CASSETGGDYGYTF. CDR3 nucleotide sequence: TGTGCCAGCAGCGAGACAGGGGGCGACTATGGCTACACCTTC.

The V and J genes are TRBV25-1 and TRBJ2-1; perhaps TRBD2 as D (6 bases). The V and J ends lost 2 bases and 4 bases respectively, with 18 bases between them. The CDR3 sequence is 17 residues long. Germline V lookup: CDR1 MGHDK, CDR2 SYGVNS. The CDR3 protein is CASSERRSGPSYNEQFF. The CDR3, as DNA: TGTGCCAGCAGTGAAAGAAGGAGCGGGCCTTCATACAATGAGCAGTTCTTC.

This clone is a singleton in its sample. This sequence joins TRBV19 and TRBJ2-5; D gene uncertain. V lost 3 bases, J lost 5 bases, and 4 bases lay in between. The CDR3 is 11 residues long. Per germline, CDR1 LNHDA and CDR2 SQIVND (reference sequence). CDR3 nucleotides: TGTGCCAGTAGTATGGGGGAGACCCAGTACTTC. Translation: CASSMGETQYF. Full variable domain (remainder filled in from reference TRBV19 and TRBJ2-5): DGGITQSPKYLFRKEGQNVTLSCEQNLNHDAMYWYRQDPGQGLRLIYYSQIVNDFQKGDIAEGYSVSREKKESFPLTVTSAQKNPTAFYLCASSMGETQYFGPGTRLLVL.

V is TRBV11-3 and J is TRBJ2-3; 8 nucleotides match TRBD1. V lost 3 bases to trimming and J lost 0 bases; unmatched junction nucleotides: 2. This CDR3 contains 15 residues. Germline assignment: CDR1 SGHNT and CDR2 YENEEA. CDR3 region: CASSFGQGSTDTQYF. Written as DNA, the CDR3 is TGTGCCAGCAGCTTCGGACAGGGAAGCACAGATACGCAGTATTTT.

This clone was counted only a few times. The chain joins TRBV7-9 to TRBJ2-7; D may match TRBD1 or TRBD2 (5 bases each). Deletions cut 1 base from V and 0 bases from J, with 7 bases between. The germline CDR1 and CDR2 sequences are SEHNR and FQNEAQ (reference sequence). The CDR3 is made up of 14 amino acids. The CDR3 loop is CASSLGDGSYEQYF. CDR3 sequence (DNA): TGTGCCAGCAGCTTAGGGGACGGCTCCTACGAGCAGTACTTC.

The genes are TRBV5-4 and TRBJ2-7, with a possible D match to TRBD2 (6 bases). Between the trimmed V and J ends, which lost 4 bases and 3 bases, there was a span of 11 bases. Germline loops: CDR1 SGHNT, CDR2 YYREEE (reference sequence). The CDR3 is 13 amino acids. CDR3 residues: CASSRTGDYEQYF. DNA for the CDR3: TGTGCCAGCAGCCGAACGGGGGACTACGAGCAGTACTTC. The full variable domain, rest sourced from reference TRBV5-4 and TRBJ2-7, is ETGVTQSPTHLIKTRGQQVTLRCSSQSGHNTVSWYQQALGQGPQFIFQYYREEENGRGNFPPRFSGLQFPNYSSELNVNALELDDSALYLCASSRTGDYEQYFGPGTRLTVT.

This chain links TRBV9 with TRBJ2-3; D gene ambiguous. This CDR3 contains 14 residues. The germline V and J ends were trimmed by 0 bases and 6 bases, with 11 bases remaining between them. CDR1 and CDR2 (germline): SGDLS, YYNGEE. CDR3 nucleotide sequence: TGTGCCAGCAGCGTAGTAGCCCTCGGGGATACGCAGTATTTT. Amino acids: CASSVVALGDTQYF.

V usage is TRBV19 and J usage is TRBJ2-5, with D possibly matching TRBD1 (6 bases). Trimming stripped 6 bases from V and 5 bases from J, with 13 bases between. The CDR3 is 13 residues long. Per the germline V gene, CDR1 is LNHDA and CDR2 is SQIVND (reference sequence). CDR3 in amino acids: CASSTLRGETQYF. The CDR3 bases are TGTGCCAGTAGCACCCTAAGGGGGGAGACCCAGTACTTC.

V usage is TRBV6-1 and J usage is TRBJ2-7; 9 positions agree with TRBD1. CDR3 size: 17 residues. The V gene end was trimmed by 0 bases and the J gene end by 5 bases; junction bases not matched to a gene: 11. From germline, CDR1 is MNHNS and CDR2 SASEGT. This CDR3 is CASSEALAWTGDNEQYF. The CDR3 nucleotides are TGTGCCAGCAGTGAAGCGCTAGCTTGGACAGGGGATAACGAGCAGTACTTC.

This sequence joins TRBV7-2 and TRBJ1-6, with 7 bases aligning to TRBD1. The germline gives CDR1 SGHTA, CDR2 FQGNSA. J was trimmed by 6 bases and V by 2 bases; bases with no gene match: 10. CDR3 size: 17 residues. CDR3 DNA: TGTGCCAGCAGCTTATCTATAAGGGACAGCTTTAATTCACCCCTCCACTTT. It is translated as CASSLSIRDSFNSPLHF.

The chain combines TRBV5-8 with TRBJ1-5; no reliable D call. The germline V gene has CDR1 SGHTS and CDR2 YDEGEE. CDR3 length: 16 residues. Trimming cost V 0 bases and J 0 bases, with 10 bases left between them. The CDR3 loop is CASSLEELNSNQPQHF. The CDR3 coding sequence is TGTGCCAGCAGCTTGGAGGAGCTTAATAGCAATCAGCCCCAGCATTTT.

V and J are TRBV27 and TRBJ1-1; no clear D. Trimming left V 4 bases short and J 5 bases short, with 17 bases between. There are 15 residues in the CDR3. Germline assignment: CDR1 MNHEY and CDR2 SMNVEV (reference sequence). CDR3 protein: CASSSPGGGWTEAFF. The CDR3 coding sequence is TGTGCCAGCAGTTCCCCCGGAGGTGGGTGGACTGAAGCTTTCTTT.